The following is a TCR beta chain sequence with its context. What it recognizes is unknown. The entry originates in a study of monozygotic twins with cystic fibrosis. Study-wide points: V usage most resembled the co-twin in 13 of 16 pairs. No link emerged between shared CDR3 counts and age, concordance or severity. Low clonality (median roughly 0.01) suggested a mostly naive repertoire.

The repertoire was sequenced with immunoSEQ multiplex PCR; TCRdb's copy has only in-frame clones and lacks some. The sample consists of about 14,000 clones, 85% to 95% of them appearing once. Trimming removed 3 bases at V and 7 bases at J, with 14 bases between. In germline, CDR1 is SGDLS, CDR2 YYNGEE. This CDR3 comprises 14 residues. The gene calls are TRBV9 and TRBJ2-1; maybe TRBD2 (6 bases). The sample taken for sequencing was blood. This clonotype was sampled from a girl aged 2 to 9 with cystic fibrosis. In DNA, the CDR3 is TGTGCCAGCAGCGCCCTTGTGAGCGGGAATGAGCAGTTCTTC. It yields the protein CASSALVSGNEQFF.